Listed here is a single T cell receptor (beta chain). The antigen is not known. The data were obtained in a study of T-cell memory formation after mild COVID-19. Looking at the study overall: Clustering of TCRs was largely donor specific. Study-wide results and caveats: Cross-reactive memory appears to have joined, as suggested by some responding clones showing up in pre-infection memory. Day 15 to 85 contractors were CD4/CD8 balanced; later expanders leaned CD4+.

After 5'RACE with constant-segment primers, TCR alpha and TCR beta cDNA libraries carrying sample barcodes and UMIs were obtained. From the 5' RACE reads, TCRdb called clonotypes with MiXCR, one entry per CDR3 protein. This table has approximately 250,000 distinct CDR3 sequences, under 20% appearing once. CDR1 SGHTA and CDR2 FQGNSA come from the germline V gene. The length of the CDR3 is 15 residues. The V gene end was trimmed by 4 bases and the J gene end by 5 bases; junction bases not matched to a gene: 9. The sequence was obtained from a man younger than 35 who had mild COVID-19 (a few samples of this study predate the infection). Cell type and time point are not known. The rearrangement uses TRBV7-2 and TRBJ1-2; 8 nucleotides align to TRBD1. Source material: PBMCs or a T cell subset sorted from them (not recorded which). The chain's CDR3 is CASSSDDRGAYGYTF. As DNA, the CDR3 is TGTGCCAGCAGCTCCGACGACAGGGGAGCATATGGCTACACCTTC.